Given below is one T cell receptor (beta chain) in context. V dropped 5 bases and J dropped 0; count of bases not matched to a gene: 10. The CDR3 runs 17 residues. The germline V gene has CDR1 SEHNR and CDR2 FQNEAQ (reference sequence). This entry comes from a study of blood T cell repertoires in COVID-19. The age range of participants was roughly 18 to 90 years, with residence in 20 to 25 US areas. Assay: immunoSEQ multiplex PCR; the TCRdb copy retains only in-frame clones and omits some. The sample holds approximately 140,000 clones, 86% seen once. This TCR was recovered from a woman in her fifties or sixties who had recovered from COVID-19. Sequences were obtained from PBMCs or T cells enriched from blood (not recorded which). The V and J genes are TRBV7-9 and TRBJ2-3, with 8 bases fitting TRBD2. The CDR3 loop reads CASSPTTAGGSTDTQYF. The CDR3 DNA is TGTGCCAGCAGCCCAACAACGGCGGGGGGTAGCACAGATACGCAGTATTTT. Looking up the rest from reference TRBV7-9 and TRBJ2-3 gives the full variable domain: DTGVSQNPRHKITKRGQNVTFRCDPISEHNRLYWYRQTLGQGPEFLTYFQNEAQLEKSRLLSDRFSAERPKGSFSTLEIQRTEQGDSAMYLCASSPTTAGGSTDTQYFGPGTRLTVL.